This record looks at one T cell receptor (beta chain) sequence and its context. What it recognizes is unknown. Assay execution took place at the deep level. Sequencing was performed with immunoSEQ multiplex PCR; in TCRdb, only in-frame clones are kept and a portion is missing. The repertoire holds a few million clones, more than 90% seen once, with around 0.15% in the top ten. Trimming removed 8 bases from V and 4 bases from J; junction bases left unmatched: 4. Germline CDR1 SGHAT, CDR2 FQNNGV. The CDR3 is made up of 13 amino acids. This sample was included in a study of shared clonotypes between healthy human individuals. Turning to the study itself: Three men and a couple of women, aged 18 to 49, were donors. Researchers assigned three CD4 naive, three CD4 memory, two CD8 naive and one CD8 memory plate to each donor. Study-level results: Compared with clonotypes that all four donors shared, non-shared clonotypes had lower generation probabilities.

The source of this sequence is a young man in good health. The rearrangement uses TRBV11-2 and TRBJ2-5; TRBD2 matches at 10 bases. The sequenced sample was naive CD4+ T cells sorted from blood. The subset here: CD45RA+ positively selected. CDR3 sequence: CASQREGGETQYF. In DNA form, the CDR3 reads TGTGCCAGCCAGCGGGAGGGGGGAGAGACCCAGTACTTC. The full variable domain, in which reference TRBV11-2 and TRBJ2-5 provide the parts outside the CDR3, is EAGVAQSPRYKIIEKRQSVAFWCNPISGHATLYWYQQILGQGPKLLIQFQNNGVVDDSQLPKDRFSAERLKGVDSTLKIQPAKLEDSAVYLCASQREGGETQYFGPGTRLLVL.